This T cell receptor beta chain was captured in a study of T-cell reconstitution after alpha-beta-depleted transplantation in children. This clonotype was observed a handful of times. Germline CDR1 is SEHNR and CDR2 is FQNEAQ (reference sequence). The CDR3 has 13 residues. Trimming cost V 4 bases and J 3 bases, with 10 bases left between them. Using unique molecular identifiers, the investigators prepared the TCRbeta library. TCRdb itself ran the PCR reads through MiXCR, one entry per CDR3 protein. The sample comprises about 690,000 distinct CDR3 sequences, 16% of which are singletons, and 1.1% rests with the top ten.

The source was PBMCs from the stem cell graft donor, collected from the stem cell graft. V gene TRBV7-9 combines with J gene TRBJ2-7; D could derive from TRBD1 or TRBD2 (5 bases each). The receptor's source is a human donor who donated a stem cell graft to a child with acute myeloid leukemia. The CDR3 is CASSSGPRYEQYF. In nucleotides, the CDR3 is TGTGCCAGCAGCTCGGGACCCCGCTACGAGCAGTACTTC.